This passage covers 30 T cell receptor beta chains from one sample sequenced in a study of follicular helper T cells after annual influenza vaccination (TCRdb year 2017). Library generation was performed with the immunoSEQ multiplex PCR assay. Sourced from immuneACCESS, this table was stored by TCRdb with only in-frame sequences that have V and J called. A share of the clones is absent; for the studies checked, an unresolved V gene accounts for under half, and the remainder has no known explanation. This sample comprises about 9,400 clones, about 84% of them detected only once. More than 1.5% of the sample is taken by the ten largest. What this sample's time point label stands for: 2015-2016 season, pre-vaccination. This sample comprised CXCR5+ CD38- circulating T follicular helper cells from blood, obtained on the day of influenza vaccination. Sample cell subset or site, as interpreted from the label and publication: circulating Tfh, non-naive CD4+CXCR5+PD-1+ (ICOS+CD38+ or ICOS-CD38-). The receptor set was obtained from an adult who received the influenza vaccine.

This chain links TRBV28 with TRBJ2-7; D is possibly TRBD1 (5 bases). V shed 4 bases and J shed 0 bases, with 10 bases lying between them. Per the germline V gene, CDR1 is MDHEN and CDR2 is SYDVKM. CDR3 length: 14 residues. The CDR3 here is CASSSTATSYEQYF. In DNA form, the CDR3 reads TGTGCCAGCAGTTCGACAGCCACCTCCTACGAGCAGTACTTC.

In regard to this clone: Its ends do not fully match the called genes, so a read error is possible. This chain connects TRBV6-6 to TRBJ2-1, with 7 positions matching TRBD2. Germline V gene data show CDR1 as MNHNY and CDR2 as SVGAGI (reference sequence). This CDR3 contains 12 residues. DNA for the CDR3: TGTGCCAGCAGTTACGAAATGGGGGGGGATGTCTTC. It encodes CASSYEMGGDVF.

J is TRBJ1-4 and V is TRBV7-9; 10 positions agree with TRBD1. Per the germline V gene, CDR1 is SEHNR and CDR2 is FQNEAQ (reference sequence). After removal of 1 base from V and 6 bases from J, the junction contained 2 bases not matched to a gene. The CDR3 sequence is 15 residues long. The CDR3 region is CASSLDGTGDEKLFF. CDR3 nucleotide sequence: TGTGCCAGCAGCTTAGATGGGACAGGGGATGAAAAACTGTTTTTT.

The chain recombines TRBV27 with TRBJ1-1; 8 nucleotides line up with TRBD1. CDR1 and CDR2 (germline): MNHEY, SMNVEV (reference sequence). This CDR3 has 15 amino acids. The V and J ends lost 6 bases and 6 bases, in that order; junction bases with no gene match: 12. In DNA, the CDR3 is TGTGCCAGCAGCCTGAGACAGGGGCGTTTGGCTGAAGCTTTCTTT. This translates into CASSLRQGRLAEAFF.

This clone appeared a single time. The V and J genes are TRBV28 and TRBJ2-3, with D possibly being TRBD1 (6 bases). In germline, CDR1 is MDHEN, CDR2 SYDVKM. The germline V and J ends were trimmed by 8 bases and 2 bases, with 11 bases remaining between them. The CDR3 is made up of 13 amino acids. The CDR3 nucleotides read TGTGCCAGCTGGGACACCGACACAGATACGCAGTATTTT. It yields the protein CASWDTDTDTQYF.

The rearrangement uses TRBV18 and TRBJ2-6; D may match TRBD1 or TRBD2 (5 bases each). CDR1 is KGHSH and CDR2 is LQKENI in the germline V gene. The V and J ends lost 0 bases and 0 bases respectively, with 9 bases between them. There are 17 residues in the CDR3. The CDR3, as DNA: TGTGCCAGCTCACCACCCGCAGGGACCTCTGGGGCCAACGTCCTGACTTTC. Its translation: CASSPPAGTSGANVLTF. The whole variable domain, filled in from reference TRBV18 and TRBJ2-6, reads NAGVMQNPRHLVRRRGQEARLRCSPMKGHSHVYWYRQLPEEGLKFMVYLQKENIIDESGMPKERFSAEFPKEGPSILRIQQVVRGDSAAYFCASSPPAGTSGANVLTFGAGSRLTVL.

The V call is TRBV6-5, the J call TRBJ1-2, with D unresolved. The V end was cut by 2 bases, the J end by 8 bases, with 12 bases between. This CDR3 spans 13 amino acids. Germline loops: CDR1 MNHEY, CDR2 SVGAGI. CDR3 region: CASSYRPLDGYTF. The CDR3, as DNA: TGTGCCAGCAGTTACCGGCCGCTGGACGGCTACACCTTC.

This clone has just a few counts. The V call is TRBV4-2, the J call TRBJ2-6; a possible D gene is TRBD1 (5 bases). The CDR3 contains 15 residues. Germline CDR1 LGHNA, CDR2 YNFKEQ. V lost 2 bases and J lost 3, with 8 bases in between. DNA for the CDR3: TGTGCCAGCAGCCAACAGGGTTATGGGGCCAACGTCCTGACTTTC. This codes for CASSQQGYGANVLTF.

In DNA, the CDR3 is TGTGCCAGCAGTGGACAGCTGAACACTGAAGCTTTCTTT. It yields the protein CASSGQLNTEAFF. V usage is TRBV6-1 and J usage is TRBJ1-1, with D tentatively TRBD1 (5 bases). The germline CDR1 and CDR2 sequences are MNHNS and SASEGT. The CDR3 covers 13 residues. V lost 4 bases and J 0 bases, leaving 6 bases between the germline ends.

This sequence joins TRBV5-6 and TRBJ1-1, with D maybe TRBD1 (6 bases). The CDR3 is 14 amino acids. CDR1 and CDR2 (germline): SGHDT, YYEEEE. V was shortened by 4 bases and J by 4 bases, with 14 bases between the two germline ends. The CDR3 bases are TGTGCCAGCAGCCTGTGGGGGGCAGGCACTGAAGCTTTCTTT. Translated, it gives CASSLWGAGTEAFF.

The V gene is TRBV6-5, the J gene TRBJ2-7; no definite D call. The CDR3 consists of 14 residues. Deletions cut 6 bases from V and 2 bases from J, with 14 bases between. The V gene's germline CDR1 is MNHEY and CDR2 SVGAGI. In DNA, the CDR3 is TGTGCCAGCAGCCAATACACTGGGGCCTACGAGCAGTACTTC. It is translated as CASSQYTGAYEQYF.

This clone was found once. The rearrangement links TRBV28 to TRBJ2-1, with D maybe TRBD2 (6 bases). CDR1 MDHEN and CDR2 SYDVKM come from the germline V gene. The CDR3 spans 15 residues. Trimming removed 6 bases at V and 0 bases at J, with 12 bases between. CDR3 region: CASRIGSTSYNEQFF. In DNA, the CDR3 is TGTGCCAGCAGGATCGGGAGTACCTCCTACAATGAGCAGTTCTTC.

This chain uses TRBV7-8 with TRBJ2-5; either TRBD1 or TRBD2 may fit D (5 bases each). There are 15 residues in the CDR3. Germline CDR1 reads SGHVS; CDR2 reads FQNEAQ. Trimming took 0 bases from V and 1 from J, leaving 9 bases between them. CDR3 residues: CASSLAGPTQETQYF. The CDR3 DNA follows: TGTGCCAGCAGCTTAGCGGGACCTACCCAAGAGACCCAGTACTTC.

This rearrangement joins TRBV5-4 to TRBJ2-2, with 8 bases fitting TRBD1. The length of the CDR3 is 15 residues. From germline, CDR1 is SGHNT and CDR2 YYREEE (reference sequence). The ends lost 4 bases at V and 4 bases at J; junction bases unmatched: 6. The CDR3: CASSRGQVVTGELFF. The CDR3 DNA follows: TGTGCCAGCAGCAGGGGACAGGTCGTCACCGGGGAGCTGTTTTTT.

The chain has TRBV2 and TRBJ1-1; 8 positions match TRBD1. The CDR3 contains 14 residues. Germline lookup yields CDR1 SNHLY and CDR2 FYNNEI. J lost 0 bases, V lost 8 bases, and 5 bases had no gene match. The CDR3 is CASSTGGLNTEAFF. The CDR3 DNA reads TGTGCCAGCTCCACAGGGGGGTTGAACACTGAAGCTTTCTTT.

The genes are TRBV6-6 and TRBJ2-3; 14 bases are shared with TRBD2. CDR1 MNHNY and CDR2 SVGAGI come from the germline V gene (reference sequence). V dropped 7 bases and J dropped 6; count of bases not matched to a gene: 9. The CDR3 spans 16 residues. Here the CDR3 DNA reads TGTGCCAGCACCAGGACTAGCGGGAGGAGGGAGGATACGCAGTATTTT. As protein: CASTRTSGRREDTQYF.

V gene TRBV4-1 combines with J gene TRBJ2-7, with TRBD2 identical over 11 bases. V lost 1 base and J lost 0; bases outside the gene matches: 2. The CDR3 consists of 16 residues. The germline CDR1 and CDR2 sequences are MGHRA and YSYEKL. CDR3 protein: CASSQGTSGFSYEQYF. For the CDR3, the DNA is TGCGCCAGCAGCCAAGGGACTAGCGGGTTCTCCTACGAGCAGTACTTC.

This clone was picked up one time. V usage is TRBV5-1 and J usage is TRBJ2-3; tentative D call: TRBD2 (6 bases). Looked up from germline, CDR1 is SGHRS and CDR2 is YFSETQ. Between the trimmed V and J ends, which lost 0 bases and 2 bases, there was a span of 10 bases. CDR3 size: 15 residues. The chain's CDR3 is CASSLERANTDTQYF. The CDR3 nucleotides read TGCGCCAGCAGCTTGGAGCGGGCAAACACAGATACGCAGTATTTT.

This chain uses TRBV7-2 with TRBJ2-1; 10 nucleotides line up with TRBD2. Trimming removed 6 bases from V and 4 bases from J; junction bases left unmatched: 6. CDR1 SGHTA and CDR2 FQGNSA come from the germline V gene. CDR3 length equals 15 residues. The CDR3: CASRRTSGGYNEQFF. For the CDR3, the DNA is TGTGCCAGCAGGCGGACTAGCGGAGGATACAATGAGCAGTTCTTC.

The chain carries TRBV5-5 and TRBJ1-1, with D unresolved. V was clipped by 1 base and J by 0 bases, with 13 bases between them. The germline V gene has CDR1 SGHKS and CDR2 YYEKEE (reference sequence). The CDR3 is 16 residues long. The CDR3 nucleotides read TGTGCCAGCAGCTTGTGGGTCAGTCTCATGAACACTGAAGCTTTCTTT. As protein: CASSLWVSLMNTEAFF.

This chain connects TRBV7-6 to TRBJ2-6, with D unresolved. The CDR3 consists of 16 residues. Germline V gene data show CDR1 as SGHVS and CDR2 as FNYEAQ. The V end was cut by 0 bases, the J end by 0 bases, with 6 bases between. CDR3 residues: CASSLAPASGANVLTF. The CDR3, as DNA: TGTGCCAGCAGCTTAGCGCCGGCCTCTGGGGCCAACGTCCTGACTTTC.

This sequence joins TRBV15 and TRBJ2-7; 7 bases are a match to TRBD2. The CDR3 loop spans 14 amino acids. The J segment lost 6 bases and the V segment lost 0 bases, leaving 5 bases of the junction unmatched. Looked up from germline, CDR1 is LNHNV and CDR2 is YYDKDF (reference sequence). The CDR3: CATSRERERSEQYF. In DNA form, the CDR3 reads TGTGCCACCAGCAGAGAGCGGGAGAGAAGCGAGCAGTACTTC. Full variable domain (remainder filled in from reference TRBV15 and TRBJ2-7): DAMVIQNPRYQVTQFGKPVTLSCSQTLNHNVMYWYQQKSSQAPKLLFHYYDKDFNNEADTPDNFQSRRPNTSFCFLDIRSPGLGDTAMYLCATSRERERSEQYFGPGTRLTVT.

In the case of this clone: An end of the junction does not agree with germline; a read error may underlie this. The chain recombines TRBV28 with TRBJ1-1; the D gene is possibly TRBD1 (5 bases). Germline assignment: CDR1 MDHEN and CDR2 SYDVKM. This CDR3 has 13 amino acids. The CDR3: CASSGTGNPEAFF. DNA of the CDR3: TGTGCCAGCAGTGGGACGGGGAACCCTGAAGCTTTCTTT. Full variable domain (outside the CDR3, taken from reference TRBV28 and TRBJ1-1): DVKVTQSSRYLVKRTGEKVFLECVQDMDHENMFWYRQDPGLGLRLIYFSYDVKMKEKGDIPEGYSVSREKKERFSLILESASTNQTSMYLCASSGTGNPEAFFGQGTRLTVV.

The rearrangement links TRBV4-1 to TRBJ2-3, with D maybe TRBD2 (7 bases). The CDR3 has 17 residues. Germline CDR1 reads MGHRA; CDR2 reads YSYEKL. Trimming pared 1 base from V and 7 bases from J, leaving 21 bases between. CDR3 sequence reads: CASSQVSGGQIKHTQYF. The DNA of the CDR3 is TGCGCCAGCAGCCAAGTATCCGGGGGGCAGATCAAACATACGCAGTATTTT.

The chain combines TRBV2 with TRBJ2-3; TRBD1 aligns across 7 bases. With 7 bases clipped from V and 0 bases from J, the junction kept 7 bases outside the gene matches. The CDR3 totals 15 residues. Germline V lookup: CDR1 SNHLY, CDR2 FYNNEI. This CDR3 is CASTRQGLSTDTQYF. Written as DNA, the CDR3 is TGTGCCAGCACCCGACAGGGTCTTAGCACAGATACGCAGTATTTT.

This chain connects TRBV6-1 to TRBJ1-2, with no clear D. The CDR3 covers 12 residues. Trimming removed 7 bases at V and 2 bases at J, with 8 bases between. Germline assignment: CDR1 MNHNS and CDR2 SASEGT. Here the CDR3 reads CASTSENYGYTF. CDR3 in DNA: TGTGCCAGCACGTCCGAAAACTATGGCTACACCTTC.

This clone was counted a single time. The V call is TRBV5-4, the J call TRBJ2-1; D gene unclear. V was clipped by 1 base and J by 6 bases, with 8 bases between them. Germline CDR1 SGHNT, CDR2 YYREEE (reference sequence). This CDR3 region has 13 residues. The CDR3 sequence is CASSLSSSNEQFF. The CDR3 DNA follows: TGTGCCAGCAGCTTGAGTAGCAGCAATGAGCAGTTCTTC.

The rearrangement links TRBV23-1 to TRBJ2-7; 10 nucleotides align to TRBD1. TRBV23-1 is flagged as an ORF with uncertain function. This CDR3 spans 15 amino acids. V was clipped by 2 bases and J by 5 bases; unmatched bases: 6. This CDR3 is CASSQHPGQGNEQYF. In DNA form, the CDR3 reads TGCGCCAGCAGTCAACATCCGGGACAGGGGAACGAGCAGTACTTC.

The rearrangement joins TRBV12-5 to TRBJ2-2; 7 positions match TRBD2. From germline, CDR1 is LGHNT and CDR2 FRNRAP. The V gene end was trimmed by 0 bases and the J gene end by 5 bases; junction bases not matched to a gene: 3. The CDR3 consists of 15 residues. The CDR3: CASGLVLGGTGELFF. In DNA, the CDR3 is TGTGCTAGTGGTTTGGTACTGGGAGGGACCGGGGAGCTGTTTTTT.

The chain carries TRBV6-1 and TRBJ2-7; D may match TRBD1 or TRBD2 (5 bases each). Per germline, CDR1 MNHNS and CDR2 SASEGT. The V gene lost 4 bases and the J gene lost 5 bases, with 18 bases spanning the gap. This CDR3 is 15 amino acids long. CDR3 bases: TGTGCCAGCAGTGGATCCCTCATGCCGGGACACGAGCAGTACTTC. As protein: CASSGSLMPGHEQYF.